The clone carrying this TCR beta chain was picked up many times. Its antigen is undetermined. Germline loops: CDR1 SQVTM, CDR2 ANQGSEA. The junction had 7 bases not matched to a gene; V was cut back by 7 bases and J by 2 bases. This CDR3 region has 13 residues. This record belongs to a study of response to subunit inactivated influenza vaccine. Study-wide points: Each seasonal influenza vaccination recruits few new T cells, the authors suggested.

TCRdb fed the RT-PCR reads into MiXCR, producing one record per CDR3 protein. The sample lists hundreds of thousands of distinct CDR3 sequences; about 18% were seen once. The sequences come from PBMCs from blood, collected 5 days after vaccination. The chain employs TRBV29-1 and TRBJ2-5, with 7 bases fitting TRBD2. This receptor was obtained from a man between 50 and 59 years old who received an inactivated influenza vaccine. This CDR3 reads CSARRGEQETQYF. The CDR3 bases are TGCAGCGCCCGACGGGGGGAACAAGAGACCCAGTACTTC.